The 23 T cell receptor beta chains in this list originate from one sample, sequenced in a study of identical twins. TCRdb itself ran the 5' RACE reads through MiXCR, one entry per CDR3 protein. The table has roughly 540,000 distinct CDR3 sequences, roughly a fifth seen once. The same data also went into a second study, on T cells expressing NK-cell markers.

The sample comprised CD4+ T cells sorted from blood. The receptors originated from a woman under 30 in good health.

In its sample, this clonotype was seen a few times. This chain joins TRBV12-3 or TRBV12-4 and TRBJ1-1; TRBD1 aligns across 7 bases. There are 17 residues in the CDR3. With V trimmed by 6 bases and J by 2 bases, 15 bases remained unmatched. CDR3 protein: CASRGGWGQSFNTEAFF. The DNA of the CDR3 is TGTGCCAGCAGGGGGGGATGGGGACAGAGCTTTAACACTGAAGCTTTCTTT.

This clonotype has only a few counts. The V and J genes are TRBV20-1 and TRBJ2-2; D uncertain. Between the trimmed V and J ends, which lost 2 bases and 8 bases, there was a span of 12 bases. Per germline, CDR1 DFQATT and CDR2 SNEGSKA (reference sequence). The CDR3 contains 13 residues. The CDR3 nucleotides are TGCAGTGCTAGAAAGGCCTCAGGAGGGGAGCTGTTTTTT. It is translated as CSARKASGGELFF.

V gene TRBV20-1 combines with J gene TRBJ1-3; D unclear. The CDR3 has 11 amino acids. CDR1 and CDR2 (germline): DFQATT, SNEGSKA (reference sequence). Between the trimmed V and J ends, which lost 5 bases and 7 bases, there was a span of 9 bases. The CDR3 loop reads CSADHGNTIYF. For the CDR3, the DNA is TGCAGTGCTGACCATGGGAACACCATATATTTT.

This chain uses TRBV5-5 with TRBJ1-5; D might be TRBD1 (5 bases). CDR1 SGHKS and CDR2 YYEKEE come from the germline V gene (reference sequence). Trimming took 4 bases from V and 4 from J, leaving 12 bases between them. This CDR3 is 14 amino acids long. The CDR3 loop reads CASSEFGGNQPQHF. CDR3 sequence (DNA): TGTGCCAGCAGCGAATTCGGGGGAAATCAGCCCCAGCATTTT.

The chain couples TRBV2 to TRBJ2-3; the match to TRBD1 covers 8 bases. This CDR3 comprises 12 residues. Germline V CDR1 and CDR2: SNHLY, FYNNEI. Trimming at V came to 6 bases and at J to 6 bases, leaving 2 bases not matched to a gene. The CDR3 loop is CASRDRADTQYF. The CDR3 nucleotides read TGTGCCAGCAGGGACAGGGCGGATACGCAGTATTTT.

V is TRBV9 and J is TRBJ1-6, with 11 positions matching TRBD1. Germline V gives CDR1 SGDLS, CDR2 YYNGEE. The CDR3 covers 15 residues. V was clipped by 3 bases and J by 9 bases; unmatched bases: 5. CDR3 DNA sequence: TGTGCCAGCAGCGCCGCCGGGACAGGGGGTTCACCCCTCCACTTT. Protein: CASSAAGTGGSPLHF.

The chain couples TRBV7-2 to TRBJ1-2, with D maybe TRBD1 (6 bases). CDR1 and CDR2 (germline): SGHTA, FQGNSA. The CDR3 has 15 residues. V was cut by 1 base and J by 1 base, with 10 bases left in between. The CDR3 DNA reads TGTGCCAGCAGCTTAGGACAGGCCAATAACTATGGCTACACCTTC. Its translation: CASSLGQANNYGYTF.

This chain uses TRBV9 with TRBJ1-1; 7 bases fit TRBD1. J was trimmed by 6 bases and V by 1 base; bases with no gene match: 3. The CDR3 consists of 13 residues. Germline V gene data show CDR1 as SGDLS and CDR2 as YYNGEE. The CDR3 DNA reads as TGTGCCAGCAGCGTAAACAGGGGATCTGAAGCTTTCTTT. Translation: CASSVNRGSEAFF.

This clonotype has only a few counts. The V and J genes are TRBV20-1 and TRBJ2-3; no definite D call. Germline assignment: CDR1 DFQATT and CDR2 SNEGSKA (reference sequence). V was pared by 1 base and J by 6 bases, with 5 bases between. CDR3 length equals 11 residues. CDR3 bases: TGCAGTGCTAGAGTTAAGGATACGCAGTATTTT. This translates into CSARVKDTQYF.

This sequence joins TRBV6-5 and TRBJ2-7; TRBD1 agrees at 9 bases. Germline V gene data show CDR1 as MNHEY and CDR2 as SVGAGI. J gave up 7 bases and V 4 bases, and 11 bases lay outside the gene matches. The CDR3 sequence is 15 residues long. In DNA form, the CDR3 reads TGTGCCAGCAGTTTCTTGACAGGGGGGATAGGGGAGCAGTACTTC. It codes for CASSFLTGGIGEQYF.

This chain links TRBV7-8 with TRBJ2-7, with TRBD2 matching 12 bases. This CDR3 spans 17 amino acids. Germline CDR1 and CDR2: SGHVS and FQNEAQ. Trimming took 4 bases from V and 3 from J; bases not matched to a gene: 10. The CDR3 sequence: CASSWTSGEESLYEQYF. The CDR3 region has the DNA TGTGCCAGCAGCTGGACTAGCGGGGAAGAAAGCCTCTACGAGCAGTACTTC.

This clonotype was recorded a few times. The chain couples TRBV10-3 to TRBJ1-2, with 8 bases matching TRBD1. J gave up 2 bases and V 6 bases, and 2 bases lay outside the gene matches. This CDR3 comprises 13 residues. Germline CDR1 reads ENHRY; CDR2 reads SYGVKD. CDR3 sequence: CAISRTGNYGYTF. CDR3 bases: TGTGCCATCAGCAGGACAGGGAACTATGGCTACACCTTC.

The V gene is TRBV20-1, the J gene TRBJ2-3; TRBD2 matches 7 bases. V lost 3 bases and J lost 6; bases outside the gene matches: 9. The length of the CDR3 is 14 residues. The germline V gene encodes CDR1 DFQATT and CDR2 SNEGSKA (reference sequence). This CDR3 is CSASSAGRPDTQYF. CDR3 DNA: TGCAGTGCTAGTTCAGCGGGGAGACCCGATACGCAGTATTTT.

The rearrangement joins TRBV5-1 to TRBJ2-4, with 10 bases fitting TRBD1. This CDR3 has 14 amino acids. Germline V lookup: CDR1 SGHRS, CDR2 YFSETQ. V shed 1 base, J shed 9 bases, and the junction held 4 bases outside the gene matches. The CDR3 protein is CASSLTGQGIIQYF. The CDR3 nucleotides read TGCGCCAGCAGCTTGACGGGACAGGGGATCATTCAGTACTTC.

In this sample, this clonotype turned up a few times. V is TRBV5-6 and J is TRBJ2-7; 7 bases map to TRBD2. This CDR3 contains 14 residues. CDR1 is SGHDT, CDR2 YYEEEE, per germline. The J segment lost 1 base and the V segment lost 4 bases, leaving 5 bases of the junction unmatched. The CDR3 here is CASSDVAGSYEQYF. CDR3 DNA sequence: TGTGCCAGCAGCGATGTAGCGGGTTCCTACGAGCAGTACTTC.

This CDR3 reads CASSSPTRGARYEQYF. The CDR3 nucleotides are TGTGCCAGCAGCTCCCCTACCCGGGGGGCTAGGTACGAGCAGTACTTC. This chain joins TRBV11-2 and TRBJ2-7; TRBD2 is a possible D gene (7 bases). Germline CDR1 SGHAT, CDR2 FQNNGV. V lost 4 bases and J 4 bases, leaving 20 bases between the germline ends. The CDR3 extends over 16 amino acids. Together with reference TRBV11-2 and TRBJ2-7, the CDR3 gives the full variable domain: EAGVAQSPRYKIIEKRQSVAFWCNPISGHATLYWYQQILGQGPKLLIQFQNNGVVDDSQLPKDRFSAERLKGVDSTLKIQPAKLEDSAVYLCASSSPTRGARYEQYFGPGTRLTVT.

In its sample, this clonotype was seen a few times. The chain is built from TRBV29-1 and TRBJ1-1, with unresolved D. Germline V gives CDR1 SQVTM, CDR2 ANQGSEA. V dropped 4 bases and J dropped 0 bases, with 6 bases sitting between them. The CDR3 contains 12 residues. The CDR3 protein is CSVGLMNTEAFF. The CDR3 DNA follows: TGCAGCGTTGGACTCATGAACACTGAAGCTTTCTTT.

The chain joins TRBV20-1 to TRBJ2-7; 8 positions agree with TRBD2. CDR1 and CDR2 (germline): DFQATT, SNEGSKA (reference sequence). There are 14 residues in the CDR3. V was pared by 0 bases and J by 2 bases, with 3 bases of the junction left unmatched. The CDR3: CSARDLAGTYEQYF. In nucleotides, the CDR3 is TGCAGTGCTAGAGATTTAGCGGGAACCTACGAGCAGTACTTC.

DNA of the CDR3: TGCAGTGCTAGAGATAAGGAGCCCCGGGAGACCCAGTACTTC. Its translation is CSARDKEPRETQYF. The V call is TRBV20-1, the J call TRBJ2-5; D ambiguous. The germline V and J ends were trimmed by 0 bases and 5 bases, with 13 bases remaining between them. The length of the CDR3 is 14 residues. Germline CDR1 is DFQATT and CDR2 is SNEGSKA (reference sequence).

The J gene is TRBJ2-7, the V gene TRBV12-3 or TRBV12-4, with 9 bases aligning to TRBD2. The CDR3 sequence is 15 residues long. V was clipped by 4 bases and J by 2 bases; unmatched bases: 6. CDR3 amino acids: CASSSVAGVAYEQYF. CDR3 sequence (DNA): TGTGCCAGCAGTTCGGTAGCGGGAGTAGCCTACGAGCAGTACTTC.

This clonotype appeared a few times. This chain links TRBV11-2 with TRBJ1-3, with a weak D call TRBD1 (6 bases). The length of the CDR3 is 17 residues. With 5 bases removed from V and 7 bases from J, the gap between germline ends came to 24 bases. Germline V gives CDR1 SGHAT, CDR2 FQNNGV. The CDR3 reads CASSRRLQGTGWNTIYF. In nucleotides, the CDR3 is TGTGCCAGCAGCCGTAGACTACAGGGCACAGGGTGGAACACCATATATTTT.

This clonotype has ten or more counts. J is TRBJ1-2 and V is TRBV7-9, with D possibly TRBD1 on 5 matching bases. Germline V CDR1 and CDR2: SEHNR, FQNEAQ (reference sequence). V lost 4 bases to trimming and J lost 6 bases, with 9 bases between them. The CDR3 runs 12 residues. CDR3 bases: TGTGCCAGCAGCTCACGGGGCAATGGCTACACCTTC. It codes for CASSSRGNGYTF.

This clonotype was detected a few times. The chain uses TRBV7-8 and TRBJ1-5; no clear D gene. CDR1 is SGHVS and CDR2 is FQNEAQ in the germline V gene. There are 18 residues in the CDR3. V gave up 0 bases and J gave up 4 bases, with 19 bases separating them. In DNA form, the CDR3 reads TGTGCCAGCAGCTTAGCCTATCTCGCGGCGGAGGATAATCAGCCCCAGCATTTT. This gives the protein CASSLAYLAAEDNQPQHF.